These T cell receptor beta chains were read from a single sample in a study of shared clonotypes between healthy human individuals. Using immunoSEQ multiplex PCR, the repertoire was profiled, and TCRdb retains in-frame clones only, with some absent. Of under 850,000 clones listed, 72% were seen once; the top ten hold under 2%. Sample: memory CD4+ T cells sorted from blood. These receptors were obtained from a woman in her twenties or thirties in good health. CDR3s include the opening cysteine and the closing phenylalanine or tryptophan. Each record gives: CDR3 protein, CDR3 DNA, D gene, J gene, clone size, V gene. A D gene is named only where the DNA matches it firmly. The size of a clone is reported for some rows only, either as once, few or many, or as a class for expanded clones.

CDR3aa: CASSGGRAGTGELFF
CDR3nt: TGTGCCAGCAGTGGGGGCAGGGCTGGTACCGGGGAGCTGTTTTTT
d_gene: NA
j_gene: TRBJ2-2
abundance: few
v_gene: TRBV6-1

CDR3aa: CASSPSSYEQYF
CDR3nt: TGTGCCAGCTCCCCCAGCTCCTACGAGCAGTACTTC
d_gene: NA
j_gene: TRBJ2-7
abundance: NA
v_gene: TRBV18

CDR3aa: CASSPYSGPDYEQYF
CDR3nt: TGTGCCAGCAGCCCATACAGTGGACCCGACTACGAGCAGTACTTC
d_gene: NA
j_gene: TRBJ2-7
abundance: once
v_gene: TRBV7-9

CDR3aa: CASSPRTPSYEQYF
CDR3nt: TGCGCCAGCAGCCCAAGGACTCCTTCCTACGAGCAGTACTTC
d_gene: NA
j_gene: TRBJ2-7
abundance: NA
v_gene: TRBV5-1

CDR3aa: CASSLAVSGNHEQYF
CDR3nt: TGCGCCAGCAGCTTGGCCGTGAGTGGGAACCACGAGCAGTACTTC
d_gene: NA
j_gene: TRBJ2-7
abundance: NA
v_gene: TRBV5-1

CDR3aa: CASSYSRTSAYEQYF
CDR3nt: TGTGCCAGCAGTTACTCCCGGACTAGTGCCTACGAGCAGTACTTC
d_gene: TRBD2
j_gene: TRBJ2-7
abundance: few
v_gene: TRBV6-5

CDR3aa: CASSLVAGRSDTQYF
CDR3nt: TGTGCCAGCAGTTTAGTAGCGGGAAGGTCAGATACGCAGTATTTT
d_gene: TRBD2
j_gene: TRBJ2-3
abundance: NA
v_gene: TRBV6-5

CDR3aa: CASSRGGYYEQYF
CDR3nt: TGTGCCAGCAGCCGAGGAGGGTACTACGAGCAGTACTTC
d_gene: NA
j_gene: TRBJ2-7
abundance: once
v_gene: TRBV7-2

CDR3aa: CASSESGGVEQYF
CDR3nt: TGCGCCAGCAGTGAGTCAGGAGGGGTCGAGCAGTACTTC
d_gene: NA
j_gene: TRBJ2-7
abundance: NA
v_gene: TRBV10-2

CDR3aa: CASSEVAAYGYTF
CDR3nt: TGTGCCAGCAGTGAAGTGGCAGCCTATGGCTACACCTTC
d_gene: NA
j_gene: TRBJ1-2
abundance: few
v_gene: TRBV2

CDR3aa: CASSLRGGRDTQYF
CDR3nt: TGTGCCAGCAGCTTGCGGGGAGGTCGAGATACGCAGTATTTT
d_gene: NA
j_gene: TRBJ2-3
abundance: NA
v_gene: TRBV7-6

CDR3aa: CATSRDAQGNEKLFF
CDR3nt: TGTGCCACCAGCAGAGACGCACAGGGTAATGAAAAACTGTTTTTT
d_gene: NA
j_gene: TRBJ1-4
abundance: NA
v_gene: TRBV15

CDR3aa: CASSRGVQETQYF
CDR3nt: TGTGCCAGCTCACGGGGAGTGCAAGAGACCCAGTACTTC
d_gene: NA
j_gene: TRBJ2-5
abundance: NA
v_gene: TRBV18

CDR3aa: CASSRGGENRVWSTEAFF
CDR3nt: TGTGCCAGCAGCCGCGGGGGGGAGAACAGGGTTTGGAGCACTGAAGCTTTCTTT
d_gene: NA
j_gene: TRBJ1-1
abundance: NA
v_gene: TRBV11-1

CDR3aa: CASSLEQGNLQFF
CDR3nt: TGTGCCAGCAGCTTAGAACAGGGGAACCTACAGTTCTTC
d_gene: TRBD1
j_gene: TRBJ2-1
abundance: NA
v_gene: TRBV7-9

CDR3aa: CASVLAGGTNTGELFF
CDR3nt: TGTGCCAGTGTACTAGCGGGAGGCACGAACACCGGGGAGCTGTTTTTT
d_gene: TRBD2
j_gene: TRBJ2-2
abundance: few
v_gene: TRBV19

CDR3aa: CASSEPRQGPSQKLFF
CDR3nt: TGCGCCAGCAGTGAGCCAAGACAGGGGCCGAGCCAAAAACTGTTTTTT
d_gene: TRBD1
j_gene: TRBJ1-4
abundance: NA
v_gene: TRBV10-2